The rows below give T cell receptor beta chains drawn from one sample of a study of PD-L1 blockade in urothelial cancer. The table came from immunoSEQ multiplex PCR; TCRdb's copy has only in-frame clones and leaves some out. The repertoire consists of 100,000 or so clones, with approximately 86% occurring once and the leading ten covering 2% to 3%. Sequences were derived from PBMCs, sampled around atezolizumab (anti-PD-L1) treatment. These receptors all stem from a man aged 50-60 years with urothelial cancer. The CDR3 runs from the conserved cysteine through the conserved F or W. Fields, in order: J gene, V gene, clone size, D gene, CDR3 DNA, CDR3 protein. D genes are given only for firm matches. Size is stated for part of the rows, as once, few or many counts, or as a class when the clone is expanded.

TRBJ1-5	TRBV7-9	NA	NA	TGTGCCAGCAGCTTAGGGACAGATAATCAGCCCCAGCATTTT	CASSLGTDNQPQHF
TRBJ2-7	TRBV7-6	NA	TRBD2	TGTGCCAGCAGCTTAGATGTAGCGGGGGGTTCAAGGCAGTACTTC	CASSLDVAGGSRQYF
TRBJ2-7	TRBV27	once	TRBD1	TGTGCCAGCAGTAGGACAGGGGGATACTACGAGCAGTACTTC	CASSRTGGYYEQYF
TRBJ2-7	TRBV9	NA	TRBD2	TGTGCCAGCAGCATCGGACTAGCGGGGACCTACGAGCAGTACTTC	CASSIGLAGTYEQYF
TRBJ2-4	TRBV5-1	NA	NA	TGCGCCAGCAGCTTGGGGCCAGGGTCACACATTCAGTACTTC	CASSLGPGSHIQYF
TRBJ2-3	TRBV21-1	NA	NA	TGTGCCAGCAGCAACGGGACTAGCCCGCGAGATACGCAGTATTTT	CASSNGTSPRDTQYF
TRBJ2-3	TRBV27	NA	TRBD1	TGTGCCAGCAGACCCCGGGACAGGGCCAGCACAGATACGCAGTATTTT	CASRPRDRASTDTQYF
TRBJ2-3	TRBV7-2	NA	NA	TGTGCCAGCAGCTTAGGATGGGGGCAGACCACAGATACGCAGTATTTT	CASSLGWGQTTDTQYF
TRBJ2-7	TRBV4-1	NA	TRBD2	TGCGCCAGCAGCCAAGATGGGCTAGCGGCGAGCCCCTACGAGCAGTACTTC	CASSQDGLAASPYEQYF
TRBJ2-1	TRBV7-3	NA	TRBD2	TGTGCCAGCAGCTTCTATACGGGGGGGCTAGCGGGAGGCCCTGAGCAGTTCTTC	CASSFYTGGLAGGPEQFF
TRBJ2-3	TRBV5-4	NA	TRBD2	TGTGCCAGCAGCCCGGGGGGCGGGAGGCGTGCAGATACGCAGTATTTT	CASSPGGGRRADTQYF
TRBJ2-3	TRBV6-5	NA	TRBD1	TGTGCCAGCACGGGACAGAACACAGATACGCAGTATTTT	CASTGQNTDTQYF
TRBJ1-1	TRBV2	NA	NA	TGTGCCAGCAGGGGTGGGGGGACCGGCACTGAAGCTTTCTTT	CASRGGGTGTEAFF
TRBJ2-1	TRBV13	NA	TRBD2	TGTGCCAGCAGCTCGGGACTAGCGGGAGGGCTTTGGTACAATGAGCAGTTCTTC	CASSSGLAGGLWYNEQFF
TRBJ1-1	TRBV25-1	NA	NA	TGTGCCAGCAGTGAATCGGCAGGGATTACTGAAGCTTTCTTT	CASSESAGITEAFF
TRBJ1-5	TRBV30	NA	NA	TGTGCCTGGAGCAGGACAAGCTTTAATCAGCCCCAGCATTTT	CAWSRTSFNQPQHF
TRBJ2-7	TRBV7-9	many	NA	TGTGCCAGCTCGGCAGGGATGGGCCACGAGCAGTACTTC	CASSAGMGHEQYF
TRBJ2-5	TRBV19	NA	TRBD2	TGTGCCAGTAGTATATCTCCCTCGACTAGCGGGAGAGTGGGGACCCAGTACTTC	CASSISPSTSGRVGTQYF
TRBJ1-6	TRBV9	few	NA	TGTGCCAGCAGCTTAACACGAGGCTCACCCCTCCACTTT	CASSLTRGSPLHF
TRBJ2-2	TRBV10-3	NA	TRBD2	TGTGCCATCAGTCCTGGGACTAGCTGGAACACCGGGGAGCTGTTTTTT	CAISPGTSWNTGELFF
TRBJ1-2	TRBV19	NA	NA	TGTGCCAGTATCAATCGACAGAGCAACTATGGCTACACCTTC	CASINRQSNYGYTF
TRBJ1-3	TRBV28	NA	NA	TGTGCCAGCAGCGCCGGGACAACCTCTGGAAACACCATATATTTT	CASSAGTTSGNTIYF
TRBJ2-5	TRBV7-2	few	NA	TGTGCCAGCAGCTTAGCATCCGGACAACGAAAAGAGACCCAGTACTTC	CASSLASGQRKETQYF
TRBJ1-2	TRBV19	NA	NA	TGTGCCAGTAGTATAGAAAGACAGAGCTATGGCTACACCTTC	CASSIERQSYGYTF
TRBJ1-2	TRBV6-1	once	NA	TGTGCCAGCAGTGAACAGGGGAGCTATGGCTACACCTTC	CASSEQGSYGYTF
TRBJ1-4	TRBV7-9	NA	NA	TGTGCCAGCAGCCAATTGGGGGGGGGCTGGGGTGAAAAACTGTTTTTT	CASSQLGGGWGEKLFF
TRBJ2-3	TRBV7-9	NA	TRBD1	TGTGCCAGCAGCTACACCGGGACAGGGGTAGATACGCAGTATTTT	CASSYTGTGVDTQYF
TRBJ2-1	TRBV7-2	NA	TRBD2	TGTGCCAGCAGCTTAACTAGCGGGGACTACAATGAGCAGTTCTTC	CASSLTSGDYNEQFF
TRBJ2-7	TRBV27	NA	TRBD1	TGTGCCAGCACCCGGAGGACAGGGGTGGGAGAGCAGTACTTC	CASTRRTGVGEQYF
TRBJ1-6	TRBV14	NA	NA	TGTGCCAGCAGCCAAGACTTCTATAATTCACCCCTCCACTTT	CASSQDFYNSPLHF
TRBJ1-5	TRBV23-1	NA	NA	TGCGCCAGCAGTCAATCGTACAATCAGCCCCAGCATTTT	CASSQSYNQPQHF
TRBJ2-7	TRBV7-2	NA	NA	TGTGCCAGCAGCCTTACCACGGGATTCTACGAGCAGTACTTC	CASSLTTGFYEQYF
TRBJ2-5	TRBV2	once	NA	TGTGCCAGCGTGGTTGGGGGCCTAAGCCAAGAGACCCAGTACTTC	CASVVGGLSQETQYF
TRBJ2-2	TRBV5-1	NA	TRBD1	TGCGCCAGCAGAATGACAGGGAAGAACACCGGGGAGCTGTTTTTT	CASRMTGKNTGELFF
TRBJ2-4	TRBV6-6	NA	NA	TGTGCCAGCAGTTCCCCGACAGTAGCCAAAAACATTCAGTACTTC	CASSSPTVAKNIQYF
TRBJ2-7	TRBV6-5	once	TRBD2	TGTGCCAGCAGGAGGACTAGCGGGGTCTACGAGCAGTACTTC	CASRRTSGVYEQYF
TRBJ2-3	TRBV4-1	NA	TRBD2	TGCGCCAGCAGCCAAACCGGGACTAGCGGGGGGATCACAGATACGCAGTATTTT	CASSQTGTSGGITDTQYF
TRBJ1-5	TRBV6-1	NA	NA	TGTGCCAGCGCCCCGGCCCCGGATGACTCATTGCCCCAGCATTTT	CASAPAPDDSLPQHF
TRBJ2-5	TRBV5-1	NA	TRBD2	TGCGCCAGCAGCTTGGGACTAGCGGTGGGGTACCAAGAGACCCAGTACTTC	CASSLGLAVGYQETQYF
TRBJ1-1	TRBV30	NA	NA	TGTGCCTGGAGTGTGTCCAGAAACACTGAAGCTTTCTTT	CAWSVSRNTEAFF
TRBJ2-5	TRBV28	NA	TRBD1	TGTGCCATCCAGGGACAGTACAGACAAGAGACCCAGTACTTC	CAIQGQYRQETQYF
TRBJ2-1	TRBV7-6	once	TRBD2	TGTGCCAGCAGCTTAGTCCCTAGCGGAACCTACAATGAGCAGTTCTTC	CASSLVPSGTYNEQFF
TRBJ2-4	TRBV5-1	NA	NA	TGCGCCAGCAGCTTCGGGGATGCCAAAAACATTCAGTACTTC	CASSFGDAKNIQYF
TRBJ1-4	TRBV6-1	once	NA	TGTGCCAGCAGCGAGACCTTAGGGGGTTCGTCACTGTTTTTT	CASSETLGGSSLFF
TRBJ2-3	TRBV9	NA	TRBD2	TGTGCCAGCAGGGGCGGGGCGGGAGGGCCCTCAGATACGCAGTATTTT	CASRGGAGGPSDTQYF
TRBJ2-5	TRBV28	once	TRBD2	TGTGCCAGCAGTATTGCTAGCGGGAACCAAGAGACCCAGTACTTC	CASSIASGNQETQYF
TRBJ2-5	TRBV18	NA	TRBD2	TGTGCCAGCTCACCGGGTAGCGGGAGAGCCGAACAAGAGACCCAGTACTTC	CASSPGSGRAEQETQYF